Following are 14 T cell receptor beta chains from one sample sequenced in a study of T cells in Graves' hyperthyroidism and ophthalmopathy. TCR beta CDR3 sequences were amplified from RNA transcripts. HTBI primers drove first-round RT-PCR of the TCR CDR3. TCRdb called the multiplex PCR reads again in MiXCR, with one record for every CDR3 protein. The table has around 440,000 distinct CDR3 sequences, approximately 14% seen once. Sequencing was carried out using blood. The receptors were sampled from a woman aged 18-35 years with Graves' hyperthyroidism.

This clonotype was observed many times. The chain recombines TRBV2 with TRBJ2-5; the match to TRBD2 covers 13 bases. The length of the CDR3 is 17 residues. The trim removed 6 bases at V and 6 bases at J, leaving 13 bases unmatched. CDR1 and CDR2 from the germline V gene are SNHLY and FYNNEI. The CDR3 reads CASRQTTSGGPLKTQYF. In DNA, the CDR3 is TGTGCCAGCAGGCAAACGACTAGCGGGGGGCCCTTGAAGACCCAGTACTTC.

This clonotype appeared many times. The CDR3 nucleotides read TGCGCCAGCAGCCTTAAGTCAGGGAACACTGAAGCTTTCTTT. As protein: CASSLKSGNTEAFF. The rearrangement uses TRBV4-1 and TRBJ1-1; D gene ambiguous. This CDR3 has 14 amino acids. With 4 bases removed from V and 1 base from J, the gap between germline ends came to 10 bases. Germline V gene lookup returns CDR1 MGHRA and CDR2 YSYEKL.

This clonotype has a handful of counts. The genes are TRBV19 and TRBJ1-2; TRBD1 is a possible D gene (5 bases). CDR1 is LNHDA, CDR2 SQIVND, per germline (reference sequence). V lost 1 base and J lost 0, with 15 bases in between. The CDR3 extends over 17 amino acids. For the CDR3, the DNA is TGTGCCAGTAGTATAGGGGGACGGAGGAGCTCTAACTATGGCTACACCTTC. As protein: CASSIGGRRSSNYGYTF.

This clonotype was detected a few times. The genes are TRBV7-2 and TRBJ2-3; 10 bases align to TRBD1. CDR3 length equals 14 residues. Trimming at V came to 4 bases and at J to 7 bases, leaving 5 bases not matched to a gene. Germline-derived CDR1 and CDR2 are SGHTA and FQGNSA. CDR3 amino acids: CASSSRTGGNTQYF. Written as DNA, the CDR3 is TGTGCCAGCAGCTCACGGACAGGGGGGAATACGCAGTATTTT.

This clonotype was recorded a few times. The chain joins TRBV7-3 to TRBJ2-3; D may match TRBD1 or TRBD2 (5 bases each). Trimming removed 2 bases from V and 0 bases from J, with 12 bases in between. The CDR3 is made up of 16 amino acids. The germline V gene encodes CDR1 SGHTA and CDR2 FQGTGA. CDR3 protein: CASSLGRDPSTDTQYF. In nucleotides, the CDR3 is TGTGCCAGCAGCTTAGGCAGGGACCCTAGCACAGATACGCAGTATTTT. Full variable domain (missing parts from reference TRBV7-3 and TRBJ2-3): GAGVSQTPSNKVTEKGKYVELRCDPISGHTALYWYRQSLGQGPEFLIYFQGTGAADDSGLPNDRFFAVRPEGSVSTLKIQRTERGDSAVYLCASSLGRDPSTDTQYFGPGTRLTVL.

This clonotype has a handful of counts. CDR3 bases: TGTGCCAGCAGCGTAAACAGGGGGCAAGATACGCAGTATTTT. Encoded protein: CASSVNRGQDTQYF. V gene TRBV9 combines with J gene TRBJ2-3; TRBD1 matches 9 bases. Germline CDR1 is SGDLS and CDR2 is YYNGEE. The J segment lost 5 bases and the V segment lost 1 base, leaving 2 bases of the junction unmatched. The CDR3 consists of 14 residues.

Remarks on this clonotype: This may come from a read error, since a much larger clone is one base off. This is likely a read error, given that the CDR3 carries no conserved phenylalanine or tryptophan at its end. The chain joins TRBV28 to TRBJ1-2; 7 nucleotides align to TRBD1. V was clipped by 5 bases and J by 3 bases; unmatched bases: 6. CDR1 is MDHEN, CDR2 SYDVKM, per germline. This CDR3 is 14 amino acids long. The CDR3 DNA sequence: TGTGCCAGCAGTCGTGGGACAGCCTACTATGGCTACACCTCC. This sequence encodes CASSRGTAYYGYTS.

This clonotype was counted only a few times. The chain joins TRBV4-1 to TRBJ2-2; D may be TRBD2 (6 bases). The CDR3 has 16 amino acids. The germline CDR1 and CDR2 sequences are MGHRA and YSYEKL. The V and J ends lost 3 bases and 4 bases respectively, with 15 bases between them. CDR3 residues: CASSQGPGLLTGELFF. CDR3 DNA: TGCGCCAGCAGCCAGGGACCGGGACTTCTCACCGGGGAGCTGTTTTTT.

This clonotype was picked up many times. The rearrangement joins TRBV3-1 to TRBJ2-2, with D perhaps matching TRBD2 (5 bases). The CDR3 covers 11 residues. V shed 8 bases and J shed 4 bases, with 5 bases lying between them. Germline V gene lookup returns CDR1 LGHDT and CDR2 YNNKEL (reference sequence). DNA for the CDR3: TGTGCCAGCGGGAGCACCGGGGAGCTGTTTTTT. Protein sequence: CASGSTGELFF. Supplemented by reference TRBV3-1 and TRBJ2-2, the full variable domain reads DTAVSQTPKYLVTQMGNDKSIKCEQNLGHDTMYWYKQDSKKFLKIMFSYNNKELIINETVPNRFSPKSPDKAHLNLHINSLELGDSAVYFCASGSTGELFFGEGSRLTVL.

The sample holds many counts of this clonotype. The chain combines TRBV4-1 with TRBJ2-1, with 7 nucleotides matching TRBD1. The CDR3 has 16 residues. Germline lookup yields CDR1 MGHRA and CDR2 YSYEKL. V trimming: 3 bases; J trimming: 1 base; junction bases outside the gene matches: 6. The DNA of the CDR3 is TGCGCCAGCAGCCACCCCCTGACAGGGTCCTACAATGAGCAGTTCTTC. The encoded protein is CASSHPLTGSYNEQFF.

This sequence joins TRBV2 and TRBJ1-2; TRBD1 aligns across 7 bases. The CDR3 runs 15 residues. With V trimmed by 4 bases and J by 1 base, 6 bases remained unmatched. Germline V gene sequence: CDR1 SNHLY, CDR2 FYNNEI. In nucleotides, the CDR3 is TGTGCCAGCAGTGGCGAAGGACAGGTTAACTATGGCTACACCTTC. This encodes CASSGEGQVNYGYTF.

This clonotype was detected many times. The gene calls are TRBV11-3 and TRBJ2-7; D might be TRBD1 or TRBD2, each matching 5 bases. The V gene lost 4 bases and the J gene lost 0 bases, with 7 bases spanning the gap. The germline gives CDR1 SGHNT, CDR2 YENEEA. This CDR3 spans 13 amino acids. The CDR3 sequence: CASSWGSSYEQYF. For the CDR3, the DNA is TGTGCCAGCAGCTGGGGGAGCTCCTACGAGCAGTACTTC.

At least ten counts were recorded for this clonotype. This chain connects TRBV7-8 to TRBJ2-1, with TRBD2 identical over 8 bases. V shed 5 bases, J shed 15 bases, and the junction held 9 bases outside the gene matches. The CDR3 covers 12 residues. Germline CDR1 SGHVS, CDR2 FQNEAQ. CDR3 amino acids: CASSPVAGWGFF. CDR3 in DNA: TGTGCCAGCAGCCCTGTAGCGGGATGGGGGTTCTTC.

This clonotype occurred a few times. This chain uses TRBV5-1 with TRBJ1-1; 7 bases line up with TRBD1. The V segment lost 0 bases and the J segment 4 bases; nucleotides outside the gene matches: 9. The CDR3 runs to 16 residues. Germline V lookup: CDR1 SGHRS, CDR2 YFSETQ. As DNA, the CDR3 is TGCGCCAGCAGCTTGGGGGACAGTGGGGGAAGCACTGAAGCTTTCTTT. This encodes CASSLGDSGGSTEAFF.